The 12 T cell receptor beta chains below were found in one sample sequenced in a study of regulatory T cells in long-lasting Graves disease (dated by TCRdb to about 2021). Receptors were amplified or captured by multiplex PCR. The instrument was an Illumina HiSeq 4000. To build TCR beta libraries, CDR3 regions were amplified by Arm-PCR using iRepertoire HTBI primers. Through fastp at Q25 and MiXCR, TCRdb rebuilt clones from the public reads, retaining in-frame beta chains. Merged by CDR3 protein, the rows form single entries marked with the most common genes and DNA. The sample table lists hundreds of thousands of distinct CDR3 sequences, around 30% of them with a count of one. In total, the top ten clones hold about two fifths of the sample. The sample's time point label, in plain terms: persistent/refractory GD, antithyroid drugs over 5 years with positive TRAb. For both TCR sequencing and RNA sequencing, RNA was extracted from PBMCs in TRIzol.

This specimen consisted of peripheral blood mononuclear cells (PBMCs), obtained when the disease was refractory, from a patient treated with antithyroid drugs. Every receptor here comes from a female donor with Graves disease.

This clonotype was recorded many times. This chain connects TRBV6-2 or TRBV6-3 to TRBJ1-1, with TRBD1 matching 8 bases. Trimming took 6 bases from V and 5 from J; bases not matched to a gene: 2. The germline CDR1 and CDR2 sequences are MNHEY and SVGEGT. This CDR3 is 12 amino acids long. The CDR3 protein is CASSRGQTEAFF. The CDR3 DNA follows: TGTGCCAGCAGCAGGGGGCAAACTGAAGCTTTCTTT.

This clonotype was observed many times. The gene calls are TRBV12-3 or TRBV12-4 and TRBJ1-1, with 11 bases fitting TRBD1. The CDR3 extends over 16 amino acids. The V and J ends lost 1 base and 5 bases, in that order; junction bases with no gene match: 6. The CDR3 region is CASSLGVGQGETEAFF. The CDR3 region has the DNA TGTGCCAGCAGTTTAGGAGTGGGACAGGGGGAAACTGAAGCTTTCTTT.

The V gene is TRBV11-2, the J gene TRBJ2-2, with 10 bases that match TRBD2. J gave up 2 bases and V 1 base, and 4 bases lay outside the gene matches. The CDR3 spans 17 residues. The germline gives CDR1 SGHAT, CDR2 FQNNGV. CDR3 loop: CASSLVLAGDNTGELFF. In DNA form, the CDR3 reads TGTGCCAGCAGCTTAGTGCTAGCGGGAGATAACACCGGGGAGCTGTTTTTT.

This clonotype has more than one count but fewer than ten. The chain links TRBV27 to TRBJ1-2; D is perhaps TRBD1 (6 bases). Germline assignment: CDR1 MNHEY and CDR2 SMNVEV (reference sequence). The CDR3 has 17 residues. Trimming stripped 3 bases from V and 7 bases from J, with 24 bases between. CDR3 sequence: CASSFGSQGGGLGGYTF. CDR3 sequence (DNA): TGTGCCAGCAGTTTCGGGTCCCAGGGAGGGGGACTTGGTGGCTACACCTTC.

The J gene is TRBJ1-2, the V gene TRBV27; TRBD1 matches at 9 bases. CDR3 size: 14 residues. CDR1 MNHEY and CDR2 SMNVEV come from the germline V gene (reference sequence). V was pared by 6 bases and J by 5 bases, with 7 bases of the junction left unmatched. The CDR3 DNA follows: TGTGCCAGCAGGCCACAGGGGGCAGGGTATGGCTACACCTTC. It is translated as CASRPQGAGYGYTF.

The table lists this clonotype with a few counts. The chain is built from TRBV30 and TRBJ1-2; 7 positions match TRBD1. The CDR3 contains 14 residues. Germline V gene data show CDR1 as GTSNPN and CDR2 as SVGIG (reference sequence). V dropped 1 base and J dropped 3; count of bases not matched to a gene: 5. The CDR3 nucleotides read TGTGCCTGGAGTGACAGGGGACGTGACTATGGCTACACCTTC. This translates into CAWSDRGRDYGYTF.

This clonotype was seen repeatedly, ten times or more. The chain links TRBV12-3 or TRBV12-4 to TRBJ1-1; D may be TRBD1 (6 bases). V lost 6 bases and J 0 bases, leaving 17 bases between the germline ends. This CDR3 region has 16 residues. The CDR3 DNA follows: TGTGCCAGCAGCCCCCGGACAGCATCCATGAACACTGAAGCTTTCTTT. Its protein is CASSPRTASMNTEAFF.

This clonotype was found a few times. V is TRBV28 and J is TRBJ1-5; D is unresolved. The length of the CDR3 is 14 residues. With 8 bases removed from V and 7 bases from J, the gap between germline ends came to 18 bases. CDR1 and CDR2 from the germline V gene are MDHEN and SYDVKM. In nucleotides, the CDR3 is TGTGCCAGCGAAAAGGGTCTACTCGGGCAGCCCCAGCATTTT. Translation gives CASEKGLLGQPQHF.

The chain uses TRBV19 and TRBJ1-5; D is ambiguous. Trimming stripped 5 bases from V and 7 bases from J, with 18 bases between. The CDR3 is 15 residues long. Germline V gene lookup returns CDR1 LNHDA and CDR2 SQIVND (reference sequence). The chain's CDR3 is CASSADSWQGQPQHF. For the CDR3, the DNA is TGTGCCAGTAGTGCGGATAGCTGGCAAGGCCAGCCCCAGCATTTT.

This clonotype was counted ten times or more. This chain links TRBV2 with TRBJ1-1; D is ambiguous. The CDR3 runs to 14 residues. The germline V and J ends were trimmed by 7 bases and 1 base, with 13 bases remaining between them. The germline CDR1 and CDR2 sequences are SNHLY and FYNNEI. Here the CDR3 DNA reads TGTGCCAGCACGAGGGAGATGACGAACACTGAAGCTTTCTTT. This sequence encodes CASTREMTNTEAFF. The variable domain in full, with the rest retrieved from reference TRBV2 and TRBJ1-1, is EPEVTQTPSHQVTQMGQEVILRCVPISNHLYFYWYRQILGQKVEFLVSFYNNEISEKSEIFDDQFSVERPDGSNFTLKIRSTKLEDSAMYFCASTREMTNTEAFFGQGTRLTVV.

This clonotype has more than one count but fewer than ten. The V gene is TRBV20-1, the J gene TRBJ1-1, with D possibly matching TRBD1 (5 bases). Trimming shortened V by 3 bases and J by 9 bases, and 17 bases separated the two germline ends. Germline-derived CDR1 and CDR2 are DFQATT and SNEGSKA (reference sequence). This CDR3 is 13 amino acids long. The CDR3 sequence: CSARPRDSGQAFF. The CDR3 DNA reads as TGCAGTGCTAGGCCCCGAGACAGTGGGCAAGCTTTCTTT.

This sequence joins TRBV14 and TRBJ2-7; D is uncertain. The germline gives CDR1 SGHDN, CDR2 FVKESK. This CDR3 is built from 12 residues. Trimming left V 3 bases short and J 2 bases short, with 5 bases between. This chain's CDR3 is CASSQSPYEQYF. The DNA of the CDR3 is TGTGCCAGCAGCCAGAGCCCCTACGAGCAGTACTTC. The full variable domain, completed using reference TRBV14 and TRBJ2-7, is EAGVTQFPSHSVIEKGQTVTLRCDPISGHDNLYWYRRVMGKEIKFLLHFVKESKQDESGMPNNRFLAERTGGTYSTLKVQPAELEDSGVYFCASSQSPYEQYFGPGTRLTVT.